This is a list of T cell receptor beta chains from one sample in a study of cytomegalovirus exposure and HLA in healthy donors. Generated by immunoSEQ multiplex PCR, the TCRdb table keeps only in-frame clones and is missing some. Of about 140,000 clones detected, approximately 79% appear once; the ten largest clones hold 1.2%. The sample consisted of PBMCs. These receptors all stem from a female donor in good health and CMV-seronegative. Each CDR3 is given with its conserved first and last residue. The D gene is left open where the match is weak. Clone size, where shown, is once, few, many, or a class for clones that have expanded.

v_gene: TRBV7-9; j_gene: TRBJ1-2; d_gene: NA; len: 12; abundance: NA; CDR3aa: CASSFGGDGYTF; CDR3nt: TGTGCCAGCAGCTTCGGAGGGGATGGCTACACCTTC
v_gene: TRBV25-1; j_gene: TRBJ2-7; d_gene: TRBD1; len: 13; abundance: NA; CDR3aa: CASRGQGVREQYF; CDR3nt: TGTGCCAGCAGGGGACAGGGCGTTAGGGAGCAGTACTTC
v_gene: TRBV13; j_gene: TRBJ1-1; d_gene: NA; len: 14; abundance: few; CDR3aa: CASTFLGAGTEAFF; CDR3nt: TGTGCCAGCACCTTTTTGGGGGCGGGCACTGAAGCTTTCTTT
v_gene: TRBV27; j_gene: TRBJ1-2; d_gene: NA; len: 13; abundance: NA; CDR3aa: CASSPRGFSGYTF; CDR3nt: TGTGCCAGCAGTCCTAGGGGGTTTTCTGGCTACACCTTC
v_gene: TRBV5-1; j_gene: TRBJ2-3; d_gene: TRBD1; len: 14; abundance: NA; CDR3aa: CASSSTGGTDTQYF; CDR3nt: TGCGCCAGCAGCTCGACAGGGGGGACAGATACGCAGTATTTT
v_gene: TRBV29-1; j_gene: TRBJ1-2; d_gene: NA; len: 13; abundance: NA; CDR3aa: CSVDREAAYGYTF; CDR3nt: TGCAGCGTTGATCGGGAGGCTGCTTATGGCTACACCTTC
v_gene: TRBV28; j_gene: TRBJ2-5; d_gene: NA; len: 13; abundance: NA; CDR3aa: CAESEVAGETQYF; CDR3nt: TGTGCCGAATCGGAGGTAGCTGGGGAGACCCAGTACTTC
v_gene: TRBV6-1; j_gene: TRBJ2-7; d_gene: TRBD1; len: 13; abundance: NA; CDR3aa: CAVRTGVSYEQYF; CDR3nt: TGTGCCGTTAGAACAGGGGTCTCCTACGAGCAGTACTTC
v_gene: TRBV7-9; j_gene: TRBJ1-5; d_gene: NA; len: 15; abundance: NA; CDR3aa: CASSLVEGGDQPQHF; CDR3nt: TGTGCCAGCAGCTTAGTTGAGGGGGGGGATCAGCCCCAGCATTTT
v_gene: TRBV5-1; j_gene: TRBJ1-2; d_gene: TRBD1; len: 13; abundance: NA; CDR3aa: CASSRQGGNGYTF; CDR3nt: TGCGCCAGCAGCCGACAGGGAGGAAATGGCTACACCTTC
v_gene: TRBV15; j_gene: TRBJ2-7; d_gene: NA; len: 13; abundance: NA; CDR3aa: CATSSPIGREQYF; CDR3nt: TGTGCCACCAGCAGTCCTATTGGGCGCGAGCAGTACTTC
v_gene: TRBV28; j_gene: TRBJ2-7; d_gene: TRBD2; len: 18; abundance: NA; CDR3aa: CASSFEAPASGRSYEQYF; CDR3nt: TGTGCCAGCAGTTTTGAGGCGCCGGCTAGCGGGCGCTCCTACGAGCAGTACTTC
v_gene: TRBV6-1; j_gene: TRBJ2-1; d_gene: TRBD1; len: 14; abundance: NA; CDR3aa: CASRTTGLGNEQFF; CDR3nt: TGTGCCAGCAGGACGACAGGGCTAGGGAATGAGCAGTTCTTC
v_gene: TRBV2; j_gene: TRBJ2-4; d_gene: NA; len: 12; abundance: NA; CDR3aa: CASSEQTGIQYF; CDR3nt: TGTGCCAGCAGTGAACAGACTGGCATTCAGTACTTC
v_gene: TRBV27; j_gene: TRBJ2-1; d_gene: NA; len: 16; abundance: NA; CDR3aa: CASSLSIGTGPNEQFF; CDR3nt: TGTGCCAGCAGTTTATCGATCGGAACAGGGCCAAATGAGCAGTTCTTC
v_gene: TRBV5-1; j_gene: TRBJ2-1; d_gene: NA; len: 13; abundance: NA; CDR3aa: CASSSDNYNEQFF; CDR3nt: TGCGCCAGCAGCTCGGACAACTACAATGAGCAGTTCTTC
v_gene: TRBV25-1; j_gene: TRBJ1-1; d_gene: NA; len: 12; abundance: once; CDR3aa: CASSGGGTEAFF; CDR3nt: TGTGCCAGCAGTGGGGGGGGGACTGAAGCTTTCTTT
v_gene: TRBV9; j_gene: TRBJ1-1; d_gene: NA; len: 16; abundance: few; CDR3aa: CASSVVVSVMNTEAFF; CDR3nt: TGTGCCAGCAGCGTAGTGGTCAGCGTTATGAACACTGAAGCTTTCTTT
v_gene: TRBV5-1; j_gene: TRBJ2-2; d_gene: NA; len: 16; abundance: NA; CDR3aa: CASSLDGRVDIGELFF; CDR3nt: TGCGCCAGCAGCTTGGATGGCAGGGTAGATATCGGGGAGCTGTTTTTT